This TCR beta chain came from a study of T cell responses to AZD1222 COVID-19 vaccine. TCRdb's copy holds only in-frame clones and misses some; the assay was immunoSEQ multiplex PCR. Counted here are about 100,000 clones, 85% to 90% occurring once; the ten biggest clones make up about 2.5%. Points from the study as a whole: Just a handful of AZD1222 recipients tested seropositive at baseline.

Comment on this clone: Its antigen remains unknown.

Trimming at V came to 5 bases and at J to 5 bases, leaving 6 bases not matched to a gene. The CDR3 totals 14 residues. The V gene's germline CDR1 is SGHAT and CDR2 FQNNGV. The chain recombines TRBV11-2 with TRBJ2-1, with TRBD2 matching 7 bases. The sample consisted of peripheral blood, taken 28 days after the second AZD1222 dose. The origin of this receptor is an adult who received the AZD1222 COVID-19 vaccine. The CDR3 loop reads CASSPAAGNNEQFF. For the CDR3, the DNA is TGTGCCAGCAGCCCCGCAGCGGGGAACAATGAGCAGTTCTTC. Based on the CDR3 plus reference TRBV11-2 and TRBJ2-1, the full variable domain is EAGVAQSPRYKIIEKRQSVAFWCNPISGHATLYWYQQILGQGPKLLIQFQNNGVVDDSQLPKDRFSAERLKGVDSTLKIQPAKLEDSAVYLCASSPAAGNNEQFFGPGTRLTVL.